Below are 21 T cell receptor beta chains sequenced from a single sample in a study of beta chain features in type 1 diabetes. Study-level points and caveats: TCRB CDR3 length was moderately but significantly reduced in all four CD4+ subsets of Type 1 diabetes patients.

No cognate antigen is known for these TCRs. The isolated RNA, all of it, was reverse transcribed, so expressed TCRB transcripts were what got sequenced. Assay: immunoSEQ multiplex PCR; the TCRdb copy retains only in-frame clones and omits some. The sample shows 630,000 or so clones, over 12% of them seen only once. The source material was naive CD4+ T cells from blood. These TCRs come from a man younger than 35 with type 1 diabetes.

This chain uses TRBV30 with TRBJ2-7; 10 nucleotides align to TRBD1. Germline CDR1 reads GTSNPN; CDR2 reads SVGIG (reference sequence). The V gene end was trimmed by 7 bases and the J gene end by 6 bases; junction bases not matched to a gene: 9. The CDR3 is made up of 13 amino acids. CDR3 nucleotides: TGTGCCTCCTTGGGACAGGGGAATTCCGAGCAGTACTTC. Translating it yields CASLGQGNSEQYF.

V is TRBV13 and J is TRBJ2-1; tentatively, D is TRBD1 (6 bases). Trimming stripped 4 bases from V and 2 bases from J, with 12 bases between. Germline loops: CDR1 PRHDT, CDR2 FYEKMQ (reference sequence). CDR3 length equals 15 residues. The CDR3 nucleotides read TGTGCCAGCAGCTCCAACAGGGTCGCCTACAATGAGCAGTTCTTC. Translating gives CASSSNRVAYNEQFF. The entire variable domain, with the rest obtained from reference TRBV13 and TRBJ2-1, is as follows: AAGVIQSPRHLIKEKRETATLKCYPIPRHDTVYWYQQGPGQDPQFLISFYEKMQSDKGSIPDRFSAQQFSDYHSELNMSSLELGDSALYFCASSSNRVAYNEQFFGPGTRLTVL.

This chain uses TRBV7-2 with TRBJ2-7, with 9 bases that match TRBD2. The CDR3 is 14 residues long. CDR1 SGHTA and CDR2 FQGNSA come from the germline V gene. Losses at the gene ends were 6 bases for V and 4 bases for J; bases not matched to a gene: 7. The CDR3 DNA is TGTGCCAGCAGAGATAGCGGGAGTATATACGAGCAGTACTTC. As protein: CASRDSGSIYEQYF.

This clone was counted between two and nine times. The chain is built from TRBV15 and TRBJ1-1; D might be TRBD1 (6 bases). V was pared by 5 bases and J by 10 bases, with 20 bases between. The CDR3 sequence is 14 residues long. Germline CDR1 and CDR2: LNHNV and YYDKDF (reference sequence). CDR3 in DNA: TGTGCCACCAGCGCCCAGGGAGTTCGGGGGCCAGCTTTCTTT. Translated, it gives CATSAQGVRGPAFF. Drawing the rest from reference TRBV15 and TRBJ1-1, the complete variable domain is DAMVIQNPRYQVTQFGKPVTLSCSQTLNHNVMYWYQQKSSQAPKLLFHYYDKDFNNEADTPDNFQSRRPNTSFCFLDIRSPGLGDTAMYLCATSAQGVRGPAFFGQGTRLTVV.

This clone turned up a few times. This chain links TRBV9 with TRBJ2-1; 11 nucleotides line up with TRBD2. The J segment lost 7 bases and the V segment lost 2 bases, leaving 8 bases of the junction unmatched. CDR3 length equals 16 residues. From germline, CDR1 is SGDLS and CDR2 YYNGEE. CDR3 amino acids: CASSVDIAGGQNEQFF. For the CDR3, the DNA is TGTGCCAGCAGCGTTGACATAGCGGGGGGGCAAAATGAGCAGTTCTTC.

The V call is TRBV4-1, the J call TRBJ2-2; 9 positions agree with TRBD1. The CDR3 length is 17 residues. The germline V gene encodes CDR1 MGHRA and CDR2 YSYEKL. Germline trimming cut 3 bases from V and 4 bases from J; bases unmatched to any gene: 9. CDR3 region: CASSQERTGVGTGELFF. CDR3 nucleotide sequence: TGCGCCAGCAGCCAGGAAAGGACAGGGGTGGGCACCGGGGAGCTGTTTTTT.

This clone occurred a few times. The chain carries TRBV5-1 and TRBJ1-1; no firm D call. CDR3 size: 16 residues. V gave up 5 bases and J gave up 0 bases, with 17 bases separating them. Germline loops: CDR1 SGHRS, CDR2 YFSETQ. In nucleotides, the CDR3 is TGCGCCAGCAGACCCTGGGCGCTACTGATGAACACTGAAGCTTTCTTT. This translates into CASRPWALLMNTEAFF.

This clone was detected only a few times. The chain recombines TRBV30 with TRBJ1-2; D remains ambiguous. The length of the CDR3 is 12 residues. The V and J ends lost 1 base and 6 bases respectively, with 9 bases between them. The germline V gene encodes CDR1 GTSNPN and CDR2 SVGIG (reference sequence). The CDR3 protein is CAWSGPVDGYTF. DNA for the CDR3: TGTGCCTGGAGTGGACCCGTGGATGGCTACACCTTC.

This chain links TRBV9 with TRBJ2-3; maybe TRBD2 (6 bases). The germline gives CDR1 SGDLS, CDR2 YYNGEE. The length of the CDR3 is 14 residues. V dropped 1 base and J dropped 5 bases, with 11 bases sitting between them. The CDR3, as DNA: TGTGCCAGCAGCGTACGCCAGGGAGGAGATACGCAGTATTTT. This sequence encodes CASSVRQGGDTQYF.

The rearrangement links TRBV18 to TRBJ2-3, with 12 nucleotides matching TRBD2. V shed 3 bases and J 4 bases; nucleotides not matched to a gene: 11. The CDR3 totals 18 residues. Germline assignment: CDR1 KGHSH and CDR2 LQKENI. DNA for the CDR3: TGTGCCAGCTCACCCAGCGGTCTACTAGCGGGAGGCCCAGATACGCAGTATTTT. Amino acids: CASSPSGLLAGGPDTQYF. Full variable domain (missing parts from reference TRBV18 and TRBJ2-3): NAGVMQNPRHLVRRRGQEARLRCSPMKGHSHVYWYRQLPEEGLKFMVYLQKENIIDESGMPKERFSAEFPKEGPSILRIQQVVRGDSAAYFCASSPSGLLAGGPDTQYFGPGTRLTVL.

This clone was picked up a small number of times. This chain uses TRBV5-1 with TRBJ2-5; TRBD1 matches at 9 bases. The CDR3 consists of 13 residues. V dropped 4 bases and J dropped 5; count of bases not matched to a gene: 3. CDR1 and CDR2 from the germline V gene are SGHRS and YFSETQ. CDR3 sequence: CASSGGQGETQYF. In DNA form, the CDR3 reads TGCGCCAGCAGCGGCGGACAGGGGGAGACCCAGTACTTC.

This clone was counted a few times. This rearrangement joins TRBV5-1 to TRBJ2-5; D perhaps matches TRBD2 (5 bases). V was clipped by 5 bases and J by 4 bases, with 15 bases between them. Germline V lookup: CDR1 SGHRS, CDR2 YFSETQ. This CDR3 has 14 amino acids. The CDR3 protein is CASSRRESRETQYF. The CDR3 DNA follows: TGCGCCAGCAGTCGTCGGGAAAGTCGAGAGACCCAGTACTTC.

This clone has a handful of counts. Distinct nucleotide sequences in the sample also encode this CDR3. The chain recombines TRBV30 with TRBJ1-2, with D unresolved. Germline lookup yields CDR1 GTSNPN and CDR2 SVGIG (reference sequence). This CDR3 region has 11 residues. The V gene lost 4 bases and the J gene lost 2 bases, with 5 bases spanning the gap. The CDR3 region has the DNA TGTGCCTGGACAGCAAACTATGGCTACACCTTC. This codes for CAWTANYGYTF. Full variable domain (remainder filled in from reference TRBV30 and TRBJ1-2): SQTIHQWPATLVQPVGSPLSLECTVEGTSNPNLYWYRQAAGRGLQLLFYSVGIGQISSEVPQNLSASRPQDRQFILSSKKLLLSDSGFYLCAWTANYGYTFGSGTRLTVV.

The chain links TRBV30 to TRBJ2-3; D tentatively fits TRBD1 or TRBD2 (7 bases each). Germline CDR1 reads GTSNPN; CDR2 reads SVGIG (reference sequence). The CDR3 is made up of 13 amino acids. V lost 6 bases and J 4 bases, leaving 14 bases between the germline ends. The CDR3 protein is CACTQGGPDTQYF. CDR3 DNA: TGTGCCTGCACGCAGGGGGGGCCAGATACGCAGTATTTT.

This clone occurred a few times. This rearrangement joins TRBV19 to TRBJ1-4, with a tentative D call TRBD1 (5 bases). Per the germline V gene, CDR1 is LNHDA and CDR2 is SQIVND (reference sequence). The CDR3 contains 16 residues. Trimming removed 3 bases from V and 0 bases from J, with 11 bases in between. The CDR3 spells CASSITQGATNEKLFF. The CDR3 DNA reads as TGTGCCAGTAGTATCACGCAGGGAGCAACTAATGAAAAACTGTTTTTT. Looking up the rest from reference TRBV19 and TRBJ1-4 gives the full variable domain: DGGITQSPKYLFRKEGQNVTLSCEQNLNHDAMYWYRQDPGQGLRLIYYSQIVNDFQKGDIAEGYSVSREKKESFPLTVTSAQKNPTAFYLCASSITQGATNEKLFFGSGTQLSVL.

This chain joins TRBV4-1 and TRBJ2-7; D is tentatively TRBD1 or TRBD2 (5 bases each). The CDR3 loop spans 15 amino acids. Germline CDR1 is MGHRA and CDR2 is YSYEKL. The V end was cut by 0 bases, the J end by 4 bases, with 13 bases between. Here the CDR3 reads CASSQDGARRYEQYF. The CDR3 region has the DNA TGCGCCAGCAGCCAAGATGGGGCCAGGAGGTACGAGCAGTACTTC.

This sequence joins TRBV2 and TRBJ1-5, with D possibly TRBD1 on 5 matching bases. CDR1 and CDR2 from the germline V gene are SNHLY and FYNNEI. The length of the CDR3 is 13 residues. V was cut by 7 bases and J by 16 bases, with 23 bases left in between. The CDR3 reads CASTGAPNARPHF. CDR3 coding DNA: TGTGCCAGCACCGGGGCCCCAAATGCCCGTCCACATTTT. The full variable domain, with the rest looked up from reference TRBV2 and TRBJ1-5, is EPEVTQTPSHQVTQMGQEVILRCVPISNHLYFYWYRQILGQKVEFLVSFYNNEISEKSEIFDDQFSVERPDGSNFTLKIRSTKLEDSAMYFCASTGAPNARPHFGDGTRLSIL.

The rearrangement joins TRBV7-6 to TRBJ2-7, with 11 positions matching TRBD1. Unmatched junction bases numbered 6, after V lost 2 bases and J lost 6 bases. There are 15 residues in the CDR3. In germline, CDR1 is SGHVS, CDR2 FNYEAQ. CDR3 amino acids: CASSLIGQGAVEQYF. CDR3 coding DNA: TGTGCCAGCAGCTTAATCGGACAGGGGGCTGTCGAGCAGTACTTC.

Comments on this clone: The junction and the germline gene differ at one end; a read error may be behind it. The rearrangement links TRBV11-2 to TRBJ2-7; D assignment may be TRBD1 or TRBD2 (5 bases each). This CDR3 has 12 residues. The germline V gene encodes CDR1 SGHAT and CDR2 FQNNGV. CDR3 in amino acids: CASSLDQGVYYF. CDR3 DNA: TGTGCCAGCAGCCTAGATCAGGGAGTATATTACTTC. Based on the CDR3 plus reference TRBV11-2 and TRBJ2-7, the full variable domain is EAGVAQSPRYKIIEKRQSVAFWCNPISGHATLYWYQQILGQGPKLLIQFQNNGVVDDSQLPKDRFSAERLKGVDSTLKIQPAKLEDSAVYLCASSLDQGVYYFGPGTRLTVT.

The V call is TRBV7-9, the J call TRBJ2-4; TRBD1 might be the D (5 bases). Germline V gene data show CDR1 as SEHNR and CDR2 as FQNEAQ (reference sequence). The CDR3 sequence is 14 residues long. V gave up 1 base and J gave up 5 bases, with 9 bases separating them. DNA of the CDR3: TGTGCCAGCAGCTTAGAGGGGCCTCAAAACATTCAGTACTTC. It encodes CASSLEGPQNIQYF. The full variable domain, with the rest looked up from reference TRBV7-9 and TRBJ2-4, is DTGVSQNPRHKITKRGQNVTFRCDPISEHNRLYWYRQTLGQGPEFLTYFQNEAQLEKSRLLSDRFSAERPKGSFSTLEIQRTEQGDSAMYLCASSLEGPQNIQYFGAGTRLSVL.

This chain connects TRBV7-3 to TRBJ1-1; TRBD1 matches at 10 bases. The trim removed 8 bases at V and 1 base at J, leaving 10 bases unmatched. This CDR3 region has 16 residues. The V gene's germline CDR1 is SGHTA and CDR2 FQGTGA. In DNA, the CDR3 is TGTGCCAGCCGTTACACCGGGACAGGGGCGAACACTGAAGCTTTCTTT. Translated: CASRYTGTGANTEAFF. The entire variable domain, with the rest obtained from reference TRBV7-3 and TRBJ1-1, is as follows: GAGVSQTPSNKVTEKGKYVELRCDPISGHTALYWYRQSLGQGPEFLIYFQGTGAADDSGLPNDRFFAVRPEGSVSTLKIQRTERGDSAVYLCASRYTGTGANTEAFFGQGTRLTVV.